The next 32 T cell receptor beta chains were all read from a single sample in a study of tumor-infiltrating lymphocytes in primary liver carcinoma. TCR beta cDNA was reverse-transcribed from 450 to 500 ng of total RNA. The reaction used a constant-region primer and ProtoScript II reverse transcriptase. What produced the TCR beta libraries was three nested multiplex PCR rounds using slightly modified ARM-PCR. TRBV1-TRBV30 forward primers paired with a C-beta reverse primer were used in the first two PCR rounds, which ran roughly 10 cycles each. TCRdb independently ran MiXCR on the multiplex PCR reads; one entry per CDR3 protein. Of tens of thousands of distinct CDR3 sequences detected, about two thirds appear once; the ten largest clones hold about 40%. From unsorted bulk tissue weighing about 20-32 mg, DNA and RNA were co-extracted. The sample comprised liver tumor tissue from sampling region 4. Subset given: tumor region T4, right-lateral pole. The receptor set was obtained from a man aged 35 to 55 with primary liver carcinoma and hepatitis B virus infection.

This clonotype was recorded a few times. The CDR3 end shows no conserved phenylalanine or tryptophan, and so a read error is likely. The chain uses TRBV29-1 and TRBJ2-7, with 8 bases identical to TRBD2. The CDR3 sequence is 12 residues long. Germline CDR1 SQVTM, CDR2 ANQGSEA. V dropped 7 bases and J dropped 7; count of bases not matched to a gene: 9. The DNA of the CDR3 is TGCAGCGGTAGGGCGGGAGGTTCAGAGCAGTACTTA. Translation: CSGRAGGSEQYL.

Only a few counts were recorded for this clonotype. Given a much more abundant clone one base away, this may be a read error. V is TRBV29-1 and J is TRBJ1-1; no reliable D call. The germline V gene has CDR1 SQVTM and CDR2 ANQGSEA. Trimming took off 2 bases at V and 4 bases at J, with 8 bases between the two ends. This CDR3 region has 12 residues. CDR3 sequence (DNA): TGCAGCGTTGAATCCCGGGTCACTGAAGCTTTCTTT. It is translated as CSVESRVTEAFF.

This chain connects TRBV11-2 to TRBJ2-2; maybe TRBD1 (5 bases). In germline, CDR1 is SGHAT, CDR2 FQNNGV. This CDR3 is built from 17 residues. The DNA of the CDR3 is TGTGGTAGCAGCTTAGCATTAGAAGGGGCAAACACCGGGGAGCTGTTTTTT. This gives the protein CGSSLALEGANTGELFF.

V and J are TRBV4-3 and TRBJ2-2; the D is unclear. CDR1 is LGHNA and CDR2 is YSLEER in the germline V gene. The CDR3 runs to 17 residues. The V end was cut by 6 bases, the J end by 6 bases, with 23 bases between. The CDR3 region is CASSHQPYGDGPGELFF. CDR3 coding DNA: TGCGCCAGCAGTCACCAACCATATGGGGATGGGCCCGGGGAGCTGTTTTTT.

J is TRBJ2-7 and V is TRBV14; 8 positions match TRBD2. Germline V gene lookup returns CDR1 SGHDN and CDR2 FVKESK. This CDR3 has 15 residues. V lost 1 base, J lost 3 bases, and 5 bases stayed unmatched. CDR3 region: CASSQAGGGGYEQYF. The DNA for the CDR3 is TGTGCCAGCAGCCAAGCGGGGGGGGGGGGCTACGAGCAGTACTTC.

For this clonotype: Relative to the germline gene, one junction end is altered; a read error may explain this. The rearrangement uses TRBV11-2 and TRBJ2-1; D might be TRBD1 (5 bases). There are 15 residues in the CDR3. Germline V gene data show CDR1 as SGHAT and CDR2 as FQNNGV. CDR3 in DNA: TGTGTCAGCATCTTAAGTCAGGGCCCCTACAATGAGCAGTTCTTC. It is translated as CVSILSQGPYNEQFF.

This clonotype was found many times. The chain carries TRBV5-1 and TRBJ2-2; no clear D gene. Germline V lookup: CDR1 SGHRS, CDR2 YFSETQ. This CDR3 region has 14 residues. The V and J ends lost 0 bases and 6 bases respectively, with 9 bases between them. CDR3 nucleotide sequence: TGCGCCAGCAGCTTGGCCGAGAGACCCGGGGAGCTGTTTTTT. Amino acids: CASSLAERPGELFF.

J is TRBJ2-3 and V is TRBV5-1, with a weak D call TRBD2 (6 bases). The CDR3 consists of 16 residues. CDR1 SGHRS and CDR2 YFSETQ come from the germline V gene. V was pared by 0 bases and J by 15 bases, with 26 bases between. The CDR3 nucleotides read TGCGCCAGCAGCTTGGGATCGGGGGATTGGGGAGATACGCGATATTTT. This sequence encodes CASSLGSGDWGDTRYF.

With respect to this clonotype: Since a much larger clone is just one base distant, this may be a read error. The rearrangement joins TRBV2 to TRBJ2-2, with D unresolved. CDR3 length: 14 amino acids. Germline CDR1 and CDR2: SNHLY and FYNNEI. CDR3 bases: TGTGCCAGCAATGAAGCGCCTTGGACCGGGGAGCTGTTTTTT. Translating gives CASNEAPWTGELFF.

For the CDR3, the DNA is TGTGCCAGCAACGCTATAACTGCAGGGTTAGCCTACGAGCAGTACTTC. This encodes CASNAITAGLAYEQYF. The chain is built from TRBV7-9 and TRBJ2-7; D might be TRBD1 (5 bases). This CDR3 spans 16 amino acids. The V gene lost 7 bases and the J gene lost 2 bases, with 21 bases spanning the gap. CDR1 and CDR2 (germline): SEHNR, FQNEAQ (reference sequence). Drawing the rest from reference TRBV7-9 and TRBJ2-7, the complete variable domain is DTGVSQNPRHKITKRGQNVTFRCDPISEHNRLYWYRQTLGQGPEFLTYFQNEAQLEKSRLLSDRFSAERPKGSFSTLEIQRTEQGDSAMYLCASNAITAGLAYEQYFGPGTRLTVT.

This clonotype was seen ten or more times. V usage is TRBV4-2 and J usage is TRBJ1-5; D is possibly TRBD1 (5 bases). The length of the CDR3 is 18 residues. The V end lost 0 bases, the J end lost 7 bases, and 22 bases lay between the germline ends. The V gene's germline CDR1 is LGHNA and CDR2 YNFKEQ. The CDR3 loop is CASSQDRIGGTSRQPQHF. CDR3 bases: TGTGCCAGCAGCCAAGATAGAATTGGTGGGACCTCCAGGCAGCCCCAGCATTTT.

Regarding this clonotype: Its ends do not fully match the called genes, so a read error is possible. The chain couples TRBV11-2 to TRBJ2-6; 8 nucleotides agree with TRBD1. The V gene's germline CDR1 is SGHAT and CDR2 FQNNGV. The CDR3 is 21 residues long. The CDR3 DNA reads as TGCGCCAGCAGCATGGGGGAAGACAGGGGTATTTCCCTCTCTGGGGCCAACGTCCTGACTTTC. This gives the protein CASSMGEDRGISLSGANVLTF.

As to this clonotype: Just one base apart from a much larger clone, this may be a read error. The chain couples TRBV29-1 to TRBJ1-1; D is undetermined. This CDR3 contains 15 residues. Germline CDR1 is SQVTM and CDR2 is ANQGSEA. Trimming pared 4 bases from V and 0 bases from J, leaving 15 bases between. CDR3 sequence reads: CSVGVGWGMNTEAFF. DNA for the CDR3: TGCAGCGTTGGTGTAGGATGGGGTATGAACACTGAAGCTTTCTTT.

On this clonotype itself: One end of the junction is discordant with germline, which a read error may explain. The V gene is TRBV11-2, the J gene TRBJ2-2; a possible D gene is TRBD2 (6 bases). The CDR3 is 15 amino acids. Germline lookup yields CDR1 SGHAT and CDR2 FQNNGV. The CDR3 DNA sequence: TGTGCCAACAGCTCTGCGGGATCGAACACCGGGGAACTGTGTTTT. It translates to CANSSAGSNTGELCF.

In regard to this clonotype: A junction end diverges from the germline sequence, so it may reflect a read error. The chain employs TRBV29-1 and TRBJ1-1; D is ambiguous. CDR1 is SQVTM and CDR2 is ANQGSEA in the germline V gene. This CDR3 is built from 10 residues. The CDR3 is CSILDTEAFF. In nucleotides, the CDR3 is TGCAGCATACTTGACACTGAGGCTTTCTTT.

About this clonotype: This may arise from a read error, as a much more abundant clone is one base away. The chain recombines TRBV5-8 with TRBJ2-1; 13 bases match TRBD2. Germline trimming cut 6 bases from V and 4 bases from J; bases unmatched to any gene: 7. There are 16 residues in the CDR3. Germline CDR1 is SGHTS and CDR2 is YDEGEE. CDR3 coding DNA: TGTGCCAGCAACTCGGGACTAGCGGGATTATACAATGAGCAGTTCTTC. Amino acids: CASNSGLAGLYNEQFF.

About this clonotype: The limits of the CDR3 on the DNA are not certain, so only TCRdb's listed CDR3 is given. This CDR3 reads CAGSLVGGGAGQSYEEYF. The chain employs TRBV5-1 and TRBJ2-7; the table's D call TRBD1 went unverified against the DNA. Germline values: CDR1 SGHRS, CDR2 YFSETQ. The CDR3 length equals 18 residues, ends included.

On this clonotype itself: Its ends do not fully match the called genes, so a read error is possible. The chain carries TRBV28 and TRBJ2-6, with D possibly called TRBD1 or TRBD2 (5 bases each). CDR1 is MDHEN and CDR2 is SYDVKM in the germline V gene. The CDR3 totals 15 residues. CDR3 residues: CASRPEGSGANVLIF. CDR3 sequence (DNA): TGTGCCAGCAGGCCCGAGGGTTCCGGGGCCAACGTCCTTATTTTC. The full variable domain, with the rest looked up from reference TRBV28 and TRBJ2-6, is DVKVTQSSRYLVKRTGEKVFLECVQDMDHENMFWYRQDPGLGLRLIYFSYDVKMKEKGDIPEGYSVSREKKERFSLILESASTNQTSMYLCASRPEGSGANVLIFGAGSRLTVL.

Concerning this clonotype itself: An end of the junction does not agree with germline; a read error may underlie this. This chain joins TRBV29-1 and TRBJ2-3, with 13 nucleotides matching TRBD2. Germline assignment: CDR1 SQVTM and CDR2 ANQGSEA. The CDR3 spans 15 residues. The CDR3 DNA reads as TGTAGCGTACGGACTAGCGGGAGTTGGGAAGATACGCAGTATTTT. Protein sequence: CSVRTSGSWEDTQYF.

Worth noting for this clonotype: One end of the junction is discordant with germline, which a read error may explain. CDR3 sequence reads: CTSSGGQGSNEQFF. CDR3 nucleotides: TGCACCAGCAGCGGTGGACAGGGGAGCAATGAGCAATTCTTC. This chain connects TRBV5-1 to TRBJ2-1; 9 positions agree with TRBD1. The germline V gene encodes CDR1 SGHRS and CDR2 YFSETQ. The CDR3 covers 14 residues.

This clonotype was observed once. The chain links TRBV7-8 to TRBJ2-3; D is possibly TRBD2 (6 bases). The germline CDR1 and CDR2 sequences are SGHVS and FQNEAQ. V lost 10 bases and J lost 12, with 23 bases in between. The CDR3 is 13 amino acids. The CDR3 coding sequence is TGTGCCAACTGGGGGGTGGACGAGGATATACAGTATTTT. Its translation: CANWGVDEDIQYF.

This chain links TRBV29-1 with TRBJ2-3; weak D call: TRBD2 (5 bases). The V end was cut by 8 bases, the J end by 5 bases, with 17 bases between. The CDR3 spans 13 residues. Germline V gene lookup returns CDR1 SQVTM and CDR2 ANQGSEA. This chain's CDR3 is CSFRATSIDTQYF. CDR3 in DNA: TGCAGCTTCCGGGCAACTAGTATAGATACGCAGTATTTT.

With respect to this clonotype: Likely a read error: the CDR3 ends without its conserved phenylalanine or tryptophan. The rearrangement links TRBV11-2 to TRBJ2-1; 9 bases map to TRBD2. CDR1 and CDR2 from the germline V gene are SGHAT and FQNNGV. This CDR3 is built from 15 residues. The CDR3 DNA follows: TGTACCAGCAGCCCCCAGCGGGAGGTATTGGGTGAGCAGTTCTCC. As protein: CTSSPQREVLGEQFS.

As for this clonotype: A read error may produce the germline difference seen at one junction end. The J gene is TRBJ2-2, the V gene TRBV7-9, with a weak D call TRBD2 (8 bases). The germline gives CDR1 SEHNR, CDR2 FQNEAQ (reference sequence). CDR3 length equals 13 residues. CDR3 in amino acids: CASSDRVAGKLLF. CDR3 bases: TGTGCCAGCAGCGACAGGGTAGCGGGGAAGCTGCTTTTT.

Details on this clonotype: A much larger clone differs from this one at a single base, so this may be a read error. This chain links TRBV11-2 with TRBJ1-1, with D hard to call. This CDR3 is built from 13 residues. Germline CDR1 SGHAT, CDR2 FQNNGV. CDR3 DNA: TGTACCTGCAGCTTAGGCCTGAACACTGAAGCTTTCTTT. Amino acid sequence: CTCSLGLNTEAFF. Looking up the rest from reference TRBV11-2 and TRBJ1-1 gives the full variable domain: EAGVAQSPRYKIIEKRQSVAFWCNPISGHATLYWYQQILGQGPKLLIQFQNNGVVDDSQLPKDRFSAERLKGVDSTLKIQPAKLEDSAVYLCTCSLGLNTEAFFGQGTRLTVV.

A note on this clonotype: A much larger clone differs by one base, so this may be a read error. The rearrangement uses TRBV7-9 and TRBJ2-2; possible D gene TRBD2, 6 bases. The length of the CDR3 is 16 residues. Germline CDR1 reads SEHNR; CDR2 reads FQNEAQ (reference sequence). CDR3 DNA: TGTGTCAGCAGCTTAGTTCTTCAGGGTTGGACCGGGGGGCTGTTTTTT. Protein sequence: CVSSLVLQGWTGGLFF. The entire variable domain, with the rest obtained from reference TRBV7-9 and TRBJ2-2, is as follows: DTGVSQNPRHKITKRGQNVTFRCDPISEHNRLYWYRQTLGQGPEFLTYFQNEAQLEKSRLLSDRFSAERPKGSFSTLEIQRTEQGDSAMYLCVSSLVLQGWTGGLFFGEGSRLTVL.

The table lists this clonotype with a count of one. No conserved phenylalanine or tryptophan is present at the end of the CDR3, so a read error is the likely explanation. This chain links TRBV4-2 with TRBJ2-1; D is perhaps TRBD1 (5 bases). Trimming pared 4 bases from V and 8 bases from J, leaving 15 bases between. The germline V gene encodes CDR1 LGHNA and CDR2 YNFKEQ. The CDR3 runs to 14 residues. CDR3 nucleotides: TGTGCCAGCAGCCTAGGACACAGCGACGATGAGCAGTTCCTC. It codes for CASSLGHSDDEQFL.

Notes on this clonotype: The missing conserved phenylalanine or tryptophan at the end of this CDR3 makes a read error likely. The J gene is TRBJ2-1, the V gene TRBV5-5, with a tentative D call TRBD1 (5 bases). The CDR3 has 15 residues. CDR1 SGHKS and CDR2 YYEKEE come from the germline V gene (reference sequence). The CDR3 spells CAISPGHGSYNEQFL. For the CDR3, the DNA is TGTGCCATCAGCCCTGGACATGGTTCCTACAATGAGCAGTTCTTA.

The CDR3 is CASTTCQMGNEWFF. CDR3 bases: TGTGCCAGTACTACATGTCAGATGGGCAATGAGTGGTTCTTC. The chain uses TRBV12-3 or TRBV12-4 and TRBJ2-1; D not resolved. This CDR3 is built from 14 residues. V lost 9 bases and J lost 15, with 27 bases in between.

Comments on this clonotype: At one of its ends the junction is not consistent with the germline gene, which may arise from a read error. This chain uses TRBV12-3 or TRBV12-4 with TRBJ2-2, with TRBD2 matching 8 bases. The CDR3 is made up of 16 amino acids. The DNA for the CDR3 is TGTGCCAGCAATGGTTGCGTAGCGGGATATACCGGGGATCTGTTTTTT. Residues: CASNGCVAGYTGDLFF.

As concerns this clonotype: The CDR3 carries no conserved terminal phenylalanine or tryptophan, so it likely arises from a read error. Because the CDR3's place on the DNA is in doubt, the DNA is left out and the CDR3 is given as listed by TCRdb. The rearrangement joins TRBV29-1 to TRBJ2-1; the D segment call TRBD1 is taken from the table without a DNA check. The CDR3 is 11 residues long, ends included. Germline loops: CDR1 SQVTM, CDR2 ANQGSEA. The CDR3 reads CSVDAGLGKFL.

This rearrangement joins TRBV6-5 to TRBJ2-7, with 12 bases identical to TRBD2. This CDR3 contains 16 residues. J lost 9 bases, V lost 6 bases, and 15 bases had no gene match. The germline gives CDR1 MNHEY, CDR2 SVGAGI. CDR3 nucleotides: TGTGCCAGCAGACGAGAAGGACTAGCGGGGACCTACTGGCAGTACTTC. It encodes CASRREGLAGTYWQYF.